The source of this T cell receptor beta chain is a study of shared clonotypes between healthy human individuals. Germline loops: CDR1 SGHTA, CDR2 FQGNSA. With 4 bases removed from V and 0 bases from J, the gap between germline ends came to 10 bases. The CDR3 contains 15 residues. In this sample, this clone turned up once. Its specificity is unknown. Study results and limitations: Of the naive CD4 clonotypes, roughly 5.5% were shared across several donors.

The assay was immunoSEQ multiplex PCR, and TCRdb's table has in-frame clones only and misses some. The sample holds 300,000 to 350,000 clones, 70% to 75% seen once. Sequencing input: memory CD4+ T cells sorted from blood. This sample's subset: CD45RA-negative fraction. This TCR derives from a man aged 30 to 45 in good health. The chain links TRBV7-2 to TRBJ1-5; tentative D call: TRBD1 (6 bases). CDR3 sequence (DNA): TGTGCCAGCAGCTGGACAGCAACTAGCAATCAGCCCCAGCATTTT. Its protein product is CASSWTATSNQPQHF. Full variable domain (outside the CDR3, taken from reference TRBV7-2 and TRBJ1-5): GAGVSQSPSNKVTEKGKDVELRCDPISGHTALYWYRQSLGQGLEFLIYFQGNSAPDKSGLPSDRFSAERTGGSVSTLTIQRTQQEDSAVYLCASSWTATSNQPQHFGDGTRLSIL.